This TCR beta chain was sequenced for a study of T cells in Graves' hyperthyroidism and ophthalmopathy. V lost 1 base, J lost 3 bases, and 7 bases lay in between. The CDR3 spans 14 residues. The germline gives CDR1 LGHDT, CDR2 YNNKEL (reference sequence). There were TCR beta CDR3 regions amplified from RNA transcripts. A first-round RT-PCR of the TCR CDR3 used the HTBI primer set. One entry per CDR3 protein, called by TCRdb with MiXCR from the multiplex PCR reads. The sample carries about 580,000 distinct CDR3 sequences, approximately 15% recorded once. This clonotype was seen repeatedly, ten times or more. Diagnoses rested on clinical symptoms, serum thyroxine and TRAb, thyroid ultrasound and orbital computed tomography. This blood was taken when hyperthyroidism was first diagnosed, before any ophthalmopathy symptoms existed.

The sequence derives from a woman aged 25 to 45 with Graves' hyperthyroidism that later progressed to Graves' ophthalmopathy. This rearrangement joins TRBV3-1 to TRBJ1-5, with D hard to call. The sample consisted of blood. The CDR3 sequence is CASSQAGDNQPQHF. In DNA, the CDR3 is TGTGCCAGCAGCCAAGCTGGCGACAATCAGCCCCAGCATTTT.